In this sample, the clone carrying this T cell receptor (beta chain) turned up a few times. Its antigen remains unidentified. A TCRbeta library incorporating unique molecular identifiers was prepared. Each CDR3 protein is one row after TCRdb ran MiXCR on the PCR reads. The top ten clones hold about 5% of a sample with hundreds of thousands of distinct CDR3 sequences, roughly a quarter of them seen once. The data derive from a study of T-cell reconstitution after alpha-beta-depleted transplantation in children. Study-wide findings and caveats: By one year post-transplant, T-cell counts and diversity largely arose from T cells that were newly produced. From surviving recipient T cells and thymic progenitors came the high day-60 TCRbeta diversity observed in some patients. Roughly two months post-transplant, alpha-beta T cells reportedly originated from several hundred graft clones that had expanded.

This specimen was PBMCs, mostly from graft donor cells, taken 360 days after TCRalphabeta/CD19-depleted stem cell transplant. This TCR was sampled from a female patient aged 2 to 10 who had a stem cell transplant for congenital amegakaryocytic thrombocytopenia, so the T cells may come from the graft donor.

CDR3 protein: CASSFLGQKTYEQYF. The CDR3 DNA sequence: TGTGCCAGCAGCTTCCTTGGACAGAAAACCTACGAGCAGTACTTC. This chain joins TRBV7-2 and TRBJ2-7, with D perhaps TRBD1 (6 bases). CDR1 is SGHTA, CDR2 FQGNSA, per germline. The CDR3 has 15 residues. Between the trimmed V and J ends, which lost 3 bases and 2 bases, there was a span of 14 bases.